This T cell receptor (beta chain) was profiled in a study of metastatic and nonmetastatic thyroid tumors. Study information: The authors compared repertoires across blood and tumor or nodule tissue from malignant and benign thyroid patients.

Using MiXCR, TCRdb reanalyzed the PCR reads. The profile shows 12,000 or so clones, approximately 24% of them singletons. All patients reached thyroid surgery having received no treatment beforehand. This CDR3 is built from 18 residues. V dropped 6 bases and J dropped 9; count of bases not matched to a gene: 18. In germline, CDR1 is MNHEY, CDR2 SMNVEV (reference sequence). This clone occurred a few times. The chain combines TRBV27 with TRBJ2-1, with 12 bases identical to TRBD2. This sequence was found in a male donor with papillary thyroid cancer or a benign thyroid nodule (not recorded which). Some clones in this sample may be carry-over from other donors' samples. Input material: blood. CDR3 bases: TGTGCCAGCAGCCTCATCGACGGATTGACTAGCGGGAGATGTGAGCAGTTCTTC. This codes for CASSLIDGLTSGRCEQFF.